Each of the 13 T cell receptor beta chains below was sequenced from the same sample in a study of shared clonotypes between healthy human individuals. Assay used: immunoSEQ multiplex PCR; TCRdb lists only in-frame clones, some missing. The data show millions of clones, with 85% to 95% seen just once and around 0.4% held by the top ten. Sequenced input: naive CD4+ T cells from PBMCs. Subset defined: CD45RA+ positively selected. Receptor source: a man aged 18-30 years in good health. Some clones in this sample may be carry-over from other donors' samples.

On this clone: Other DNA sequences in this specimen translate into the identical CDR3. The chain recombines TRBV30 with TRBJ1-2, with 12 bases fitting TRBD1. CDR3 size: 13 residues. Trimming at V came to 0 bases and at J to 7 bases, leaving 0 bases not matched to a gene. Germline CDR1 is GTSNPN and CDR2 is SVGIG (reference sequence). CDR3 nucleotide sequence: TGTGCCTGGAGTGTGGGACAGGGGGCTGGCTACACCTTC. Its protein is CAWSVGQGAGYTF.

This clone is a singleton in its sample. One junction end disagrees with the germline gene, perhaps due to a read error. This chain uses TRBV28 with TRBJ2-7; no definite D call. The CDR3 spans 12 residues. Germline lookup yields CDR1 MDHEN and CDR2 SYDVKM. The chain's CDR3 is CATSMVGNEQYF. DNA of the CDR3: TGTGCCACCAGTATGGTGGGGAACGAGCAGTACTTC.

This rearrangement joins TRBV19 to TRBJ2-2, with D possibly being TRBD2 (5 bases). The germline V and J ends were trimmed by 5 bases and 5 bases, with 12 bases remaining between them. The CDR3 spans 14 residues. In germline, CDR1 is LNHDA, CDR2 SQIVND (reference sequence). CDR3 sequence: CASSYGRVTGELFF. CDR3 DNA: TGTGCCAGTAGTTACGGGCGGGTTACCGGGGAGCTGTTTTTT. The whole variable domain, remainder taken from reference TRBV19 and TRBJ2-2, is DGGITQSPKYLFRKEGQNVTLSCEQNLNHDAMYWYRQDPGQGLRLIYYSQIVNDFQKGDIAEGYSVSREKKESFPLTVTSAQKNPTAFYLCASSYGRVTGELFFGEGSRLTVL.

This chain uses TRBV28 with TRBJ2-7; 9 bases agree with TRBD1. From germline, CDR1 is MDHEN and CDR2 SYDVKM. CDR3 length: 15 amino acids. Trimming removed 7 bases from V and 1 base from J; junction bases left unmatched: 8. This CDR3 reads CASNQPGTGSYEQYF. CDR3 nucleotide sequence: TGTGCCAGCAATCAACCCGGGACAGGGTCCTACGAGCAGTACTTC.

V usage is TRBV7-7 and J usage is TRBJ2-2; D unresolved. Trimming pared 3 bases from V and 3 bases from J, leaving 11 bases between. From germline, CDR1 is SSHAT and CDR2 FNYEAQ (reference sequence). This CDR3 has 15 residues. CDR3 sequence: CASSFSGPHTGELFF. The CDR3 DNA sequence: TGTGCCAGCAGCTTTTCCGGGCCGCACACCGGGGAGCTGTTTTTT.

V usage is TRBV2 and J usage is TRBJ2-3; the match to TRBD1 covers 8 bases. With V trimmed by 3 bases and J by 5 bases, 4 bases remained unmatched. This CDR3 region has 14 residues. The germline gives CDR1 SNHLY, CDR2 FYNNEI. CDR3 sequence reads: CASSDQGARDTQYF. The CDR3 bases are TGTGCCAGCAGTGACCAGGGGGCGCGAGATACGCAGTATTTT.

The V and J genes are TRBV6-1 and TRBJ2-1, with D possibly matching TRBD1 (5 bases). The V end was cut by 4 bases, the J end by 8 bases, with 15 bases between. Per the germline V gene, CDR1 is MNHNS and CDR2 is SASEGT. The CDR3 sequence is 14 residues long. The CDR3 coding sequence is TGTGCCAGCAGTGGGCAGGGTTCGGCCGATGAGCAGTTCTTC. Translating it yields CASSGQGSADEQFF.

The V call is TRBV6-5, the J call TRBJ2-7; no firm D call. Germline V gene sequence: CDR1 MNHEY, CDR2 SVGAGI. CDR3 length equals 15 residues. V was cut by 0 bases and J by 1 base, with 10 bases left in between. CDR3 loop: CASSYSTQSSYEQYF. The CDR3 nucleotides are TGTGCCAGCAGTTACTCGACACAGAGTTCCTACGAGCAGTACTTC.

The chain combines TRBV28 with TRBJ2-2; D perhaps matches TRBD1 (5 bases). The CDR3 is 15 amino acids. CDR1 is MDHEN and CDR2 is SYDVKM in the germline V gene. The V end was cut by 4 bases, the J end by 1 base, with 10 bases between. The CDR3 nucleotides are TGTGCCAGCAGTTCGCAGGGTCTGAACACCGGGGAGCTGTTTTTT. This codes for CASSSQGLNTGELFF.

The V gene is TRBV7-9, the J gene TRBJ2-7, with 7 bases lining up with TRBD1. Germline-derived CDR1 and CDR2 are SEHNR and FQNEAQ (reference sequence). The CDR3 spans 15 residues. J lost 0 bases, V lost 5 bases, and 7 bases had no gene match. This chain's CDR3 is CASSRVQGNSYEQYF. CDR3 DNA: TGTGCCAGCAGCAGGGTACAGGGGAACTCCTACGAGCAGTACTTC.

This clone was observed a single time. V gene TRBV9 combines with J gene TRBJ2-5; D gene unclear. Germline V gene sequence: CDR1 SGDLS, CDR2 YYNGEE. The CDR3 is 13 amino acids. Deletions cut 0 bases from V and 3 bases from J, with 6 bases between. In nucleotides, the CDR3 is TGTGCCAGCAGCGTAGAACCGGAAGAGACCCAGTACTTC. This translates into CASSVEPEETQYF.

The rearrangement uses TRBV28 and TRBJ1-4; 7 nucleotides line up with TRBD1. The germline V gene encodes CDR1 MDHEN and CDR2 SYDVKM. The CDR3 length is 14 residues. J gave up 5 bases and V 6 bases, and 6 bases lay outside the gene matches. CDR3 DNA sequence: TGTGCCAGCAGCTACAGGGGACGGAATGAAAAACTGTTTTTT. Encoded protein: CASSYRGRNEKLFF.

The table lists this clone with a count of one. The rearrangement uses TRBV5-1 and TRBJ2-7, with D unclear. Trimming took 0 bases from V and 3 from J, leaving 13 bases between them. From germline, CDR1 is SGHRS and CDR2 YFSETQ. The CDR3 runs to 15 residues. The CDR3 reads CASSLAIGFSYEQYF. CDR3 DNA: TGCGCCAGCAGCTTGGCCATAGGGTTTAGCTACGAGCAGTACTTC.